This T cell receptor beta chain originates from a study of early T cells in non-severe SARS-CoV-2 infection (dated by TCRdb to 2020 to 2022). Looking at the study overall: Because TCR sequencing was done on bulk RNA from unsorted whole blood, the alpha and beta chains could not be paired. What the research found in general, with its limitations: VDJdb matching was skewed toward anti-spike CD8 responses and likely underestimated virus-specific expansions, missing private and CD4 specificities.

Set within a cohort of healthcare workers in London, UK, this nested case-control study involved weekly PCR testing of nasopharyngeal swabs along with blood sampling. Healthcare workers were recruited during the week of the UK lockdown, between 23 and 31 March 2020, and followed weekly for up to roughly 15 weeks. The receptor library was made with 5' RACE. Sequencer: NextSeq 500. Unique molecular identifiers were attached to individual cDNA molecules in the TCR library protocol so that sequencing error and PCR bias could be corrected. Both TCR alpha and beta chains were sequenced, and tight co-correlation was observed between alpha and beta sequence abundances in each sample. The study's processing was this. Decombinator V4 was used to perform V gene, J gene and CDR3 annotation of TCR sequences. Expanded TCRs were defined as changing significantly between any two time points under a Poisson model with p below 0.0001. TCR abundances were normalised to the total number of TCRs sequenced per sample and were expressed as counts per million. MAIT TCRs were defined by TRAV1-2 paired with TRAJ12, TRAJ20 or TRAJ33, and iNKT TCRs by TRAV10 paired with TRAJ18. VDJdb, accessed 1 November 2021, was searched for CMV, EBV and SARS-CoV-2 annotated TCRs, with TCRs annotated for multiple antigens excluded. Through fastp at Q25 and MiXCR, TCRdb rebuilt clones from the public reads, retaining in-frame beta chains. Identical CDR3 protein sequences are pooled into one entry, listed with their most common genes and DNA. For this entry, the V and J calls and clone size follow TCRdb and not the study's own pipeline. Here the sample has approximately 84,000 distinct CDR3 sequences; around 14% occur a single time. The ten largest account for less than 6% of the sample.

A few counts support this clonotype. Which antigen it targets is not known. No much larger clone exists at a distance of one base, and base qualities are not known. The germline V gene encodes CDR1 SEHNR and CDR2 FQNEAQ (reference sequence). Relative to germline, V is missing 4 bases and J is missing 9 bases, with 11 bases of the junction outside any gene match. CDR3 length: 14 amino acids, cysteine to phenylalanine. Only CDR3 DNA remains: 42 bases, in frame from the first base. Material for sequencing was whole blood. The sequence links TRBV7-9 to TRBJ2-5; 7 of the junction bases match TRBD2. This sequence originates from an adult who was a healthcare worker with PCR-confirmed SARS-CoV-2 infection or an uninfected control (not recorded which). The CDR3 sequence is CASSSVGRGEAQYF. The sequence in DNA is TGTGCCAGCAGCTCCGTTGGACGGGGGGAGGCCCAGTACTTC.